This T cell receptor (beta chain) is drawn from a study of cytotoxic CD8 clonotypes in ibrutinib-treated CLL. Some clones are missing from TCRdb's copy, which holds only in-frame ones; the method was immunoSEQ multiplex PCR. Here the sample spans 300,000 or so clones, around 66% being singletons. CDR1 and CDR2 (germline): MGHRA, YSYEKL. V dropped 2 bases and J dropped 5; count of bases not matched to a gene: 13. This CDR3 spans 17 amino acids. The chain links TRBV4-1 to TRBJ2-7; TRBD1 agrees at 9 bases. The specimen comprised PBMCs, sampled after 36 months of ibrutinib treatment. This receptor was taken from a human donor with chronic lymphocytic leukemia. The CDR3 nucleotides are TGCGCCAGCAGCCAACTGCCCATACAGGGGGCCGACGACGAGCAGTACTTC. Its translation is CASSQLPIQGADDEQYF.